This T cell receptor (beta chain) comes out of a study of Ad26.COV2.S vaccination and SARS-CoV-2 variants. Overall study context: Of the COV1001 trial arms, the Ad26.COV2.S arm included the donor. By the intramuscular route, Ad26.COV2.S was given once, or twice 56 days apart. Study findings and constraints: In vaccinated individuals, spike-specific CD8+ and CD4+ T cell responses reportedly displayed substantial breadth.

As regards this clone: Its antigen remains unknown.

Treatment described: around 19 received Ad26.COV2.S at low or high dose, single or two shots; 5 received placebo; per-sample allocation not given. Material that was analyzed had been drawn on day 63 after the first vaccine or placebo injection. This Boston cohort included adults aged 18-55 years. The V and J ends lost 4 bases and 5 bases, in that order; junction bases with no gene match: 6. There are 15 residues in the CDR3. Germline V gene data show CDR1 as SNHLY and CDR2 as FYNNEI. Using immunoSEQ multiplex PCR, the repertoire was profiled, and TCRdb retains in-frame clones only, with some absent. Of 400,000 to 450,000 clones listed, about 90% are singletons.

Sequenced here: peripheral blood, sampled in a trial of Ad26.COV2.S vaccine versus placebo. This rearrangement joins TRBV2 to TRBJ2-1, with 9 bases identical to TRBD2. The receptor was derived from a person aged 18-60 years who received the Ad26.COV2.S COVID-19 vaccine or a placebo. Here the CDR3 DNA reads TGTGCCAGCAGTGTCAAGACTAGCGGAAACAATGAGCAGTTCTTC. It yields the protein CASSVKTSGNNEQFF.